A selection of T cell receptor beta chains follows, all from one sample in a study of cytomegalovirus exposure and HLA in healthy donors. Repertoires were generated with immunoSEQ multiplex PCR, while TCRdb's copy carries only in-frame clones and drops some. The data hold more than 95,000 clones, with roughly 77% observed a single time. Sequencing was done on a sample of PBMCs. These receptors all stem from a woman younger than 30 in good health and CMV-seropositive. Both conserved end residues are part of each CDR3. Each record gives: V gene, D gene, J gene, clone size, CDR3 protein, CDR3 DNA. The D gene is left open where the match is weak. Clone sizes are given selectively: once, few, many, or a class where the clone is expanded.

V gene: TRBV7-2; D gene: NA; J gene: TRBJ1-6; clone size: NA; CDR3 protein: CASSPQGNSPLHF; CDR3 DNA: TGTGCCAGCAGCCCCCAGGGTAATTCACCCCTCCACTTT
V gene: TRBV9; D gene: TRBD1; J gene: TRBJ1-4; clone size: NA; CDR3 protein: CASSVGQGANEKLFF; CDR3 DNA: TGTGCCAGCAGCGTAGGACAGGGCGCTAATGAAAAACTGTTTTTT
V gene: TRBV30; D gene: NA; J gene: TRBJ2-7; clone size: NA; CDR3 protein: CAWSVGSGYYEQYF; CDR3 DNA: TGTGCCTGGAGTGTAGGGTCGGGATACTACGAGCAGTACTTC
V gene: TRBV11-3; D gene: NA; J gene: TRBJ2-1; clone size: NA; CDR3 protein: CASSPRGARGGEQFF; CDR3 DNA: TGTGCCAGCAGCCCCCGTGGGGCTAGGGGTGGTGAGCAGTTCTTC
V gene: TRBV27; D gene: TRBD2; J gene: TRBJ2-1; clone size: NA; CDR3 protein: CASSFLGASGRHEQFF; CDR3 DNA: TGTGCCAGCAGTTTTTTGGGGGCTAGCGGGAGACATGAGCAGTTCTTC
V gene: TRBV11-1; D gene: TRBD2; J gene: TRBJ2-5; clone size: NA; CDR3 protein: CASSLAERGVIQETQYF; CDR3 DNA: TGTGCCAGCAGCTTAGCCGAGCGGGGGGTAATCCAAGAGACCCAGTACTTC
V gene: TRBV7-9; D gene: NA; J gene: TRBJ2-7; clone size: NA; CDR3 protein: CASSSIPRQAAYEQYF; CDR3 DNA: TGTGCCAGCAGCTCCATTCCGAGACAGGCCGCCTACGAGCAGTACTTC
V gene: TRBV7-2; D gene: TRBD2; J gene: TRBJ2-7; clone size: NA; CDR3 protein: CASSTTSGSLYEQYF; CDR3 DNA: TGTGCCAGCAGCACAACTAGCGGGTCTCTCTACGAGCAGTACTTC
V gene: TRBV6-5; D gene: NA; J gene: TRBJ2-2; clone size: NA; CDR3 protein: CASSRVTGELFF; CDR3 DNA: TGTGCCAGCAGTCGGGTAACCGGGGAGCTGTTTTTT
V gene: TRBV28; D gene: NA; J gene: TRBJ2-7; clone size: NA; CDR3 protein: CASSLNGSPTRQYF; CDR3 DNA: TGTGCCAGCAGTTTAAACGGTTCCCCTACGAGGCAGTACTTC
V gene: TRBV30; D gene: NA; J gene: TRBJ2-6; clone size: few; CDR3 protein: CAWGWGYRVAANVLTF; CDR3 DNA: TGTGCCTGGGGTTGGGGATACAGGGTAGCAGCCAACGTCCTGACTTTC
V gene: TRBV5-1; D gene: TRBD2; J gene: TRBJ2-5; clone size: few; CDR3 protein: CASSLRPGTNQETQYF; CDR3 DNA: TGCGCCAGCAGCCTGAGGCCAGGGACTAACCAAGAGACCCAGTACTTC
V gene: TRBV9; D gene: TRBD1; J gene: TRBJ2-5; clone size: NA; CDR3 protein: CASSPGQGGEQYF; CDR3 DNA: TGTGCCAGCAGCCCAGGACAGGGCGGAGAGCAGTACTTC
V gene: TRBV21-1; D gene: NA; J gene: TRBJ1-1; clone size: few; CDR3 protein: CASSQGRAFF; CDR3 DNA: TGTGCCAGCAGTCAGGGTCGAGCTTTCTTT
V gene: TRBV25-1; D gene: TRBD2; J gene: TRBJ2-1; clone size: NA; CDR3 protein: CASIPSGGPHNEQFF; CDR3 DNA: TGTGCCAGCATTCCCTCGGGAGGGCCCCACAATGAGCAGTTCTTC
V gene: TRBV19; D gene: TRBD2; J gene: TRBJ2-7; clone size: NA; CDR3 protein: CASSREGYEQYF; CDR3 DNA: TGTGCCAGTAGTCGGGAGGGCTACGAGCAGTACTTC
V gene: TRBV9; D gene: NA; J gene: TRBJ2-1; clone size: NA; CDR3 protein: CASSGQYEQFF; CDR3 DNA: TGTGCCAGCAGCGGCCAGTATGAGCAGTTCTTC
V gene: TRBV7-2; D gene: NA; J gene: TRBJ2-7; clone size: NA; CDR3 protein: CASSLRGGTYEQYF; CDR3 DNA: TGTGCCAGCAGCCTCCGGGGCGGGACCTACGAGCAGTACTTC
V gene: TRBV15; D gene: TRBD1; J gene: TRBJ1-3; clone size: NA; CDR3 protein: CATSRDRVSGNTIYF; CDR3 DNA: TGTGCCACCAGCAGGGACAGGGTCTCTGGAAACACCATATATTTT
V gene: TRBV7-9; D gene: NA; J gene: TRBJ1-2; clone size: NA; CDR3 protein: CASSLQGGYGYTF; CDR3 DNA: TGTGCCAGCAGCTTACAGGGAGGCTATGGCTACACCTTC
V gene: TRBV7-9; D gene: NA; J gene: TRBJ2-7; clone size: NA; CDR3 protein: CASSQGGMDGSYEQYF; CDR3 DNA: TGTGCCAGCAGCCAGGGAGGAATGGACGGATCCTACGAGCAGTACTTC
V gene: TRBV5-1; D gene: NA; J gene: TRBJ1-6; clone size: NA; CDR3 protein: CASSLDTANSPLHF; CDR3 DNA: TGCGCCAGCAGCTTGGATACAGCTAATTCACCCCTCCACTTT
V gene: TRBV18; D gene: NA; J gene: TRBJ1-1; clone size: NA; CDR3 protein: CASSPQGNTEAFF; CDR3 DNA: TGTGCCAGCTCACCTCAGGGGAACACTGAAGCTTTCTTT
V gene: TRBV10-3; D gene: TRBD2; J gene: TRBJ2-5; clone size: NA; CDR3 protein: CAISPSGSQETQYF; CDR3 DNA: TGTGCCATCAGCCCTAGCGGGAGCCAAGAGACCCAGTACTTC
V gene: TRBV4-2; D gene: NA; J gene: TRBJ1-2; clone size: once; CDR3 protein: CASSQDPPPSGYTF; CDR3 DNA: TGTGCCAGCAGCCAAGATCCCCCTCCTAGCGGCTACACCTTC
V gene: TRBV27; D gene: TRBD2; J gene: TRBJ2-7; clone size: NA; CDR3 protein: CASSLSRGIAGVGEQYF; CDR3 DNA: TGTGCCAGCAGTTTATCTAGAGGGATAGCGGGAGTGGGCGAGCAGTACTTC
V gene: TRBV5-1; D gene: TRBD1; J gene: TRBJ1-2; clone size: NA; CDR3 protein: CASSLSRDRGKGYGYTF; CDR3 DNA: TGCGCCAGCAGCTTGAGCAGGGACAGGGGCAAGGGCTATGGCTACACCTTC
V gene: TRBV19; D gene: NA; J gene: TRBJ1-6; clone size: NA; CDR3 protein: CASSNPGPGGSPLHF; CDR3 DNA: TGTGCCAGTTCCAACCCGGGTCCCGGGGGTTCACCCCTCCACTTT
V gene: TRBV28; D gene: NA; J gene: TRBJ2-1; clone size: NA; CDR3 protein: CASSPLGSKQFF; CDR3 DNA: TGTGCCAGCAGTCCCTTGGGTAGCAAGCAGTTCTTC